The 30 T cell receptor beta chains presented below share a single source sample, sequenced in a study of post-analysis software for immune sequencing data. Their target antigens are unknown. cDNA libraries of TCR beta carried unique molecular identifiers. TCRdb processed the PCR reads anew with MiXCR; each CDR3 protein has one entry. Among about half a million distinct CDR3 sequences listed, around 40% were seen once. General study findings and limits: A few TRBV segments (TRBV5-6, TRBV5-1 and TRBV20-1 among them) occurred more frequently in patients than in controls.

Sequenced material: blood. All receptors come from a girl aged 10 to 17 with multiple sclerosis.

The rearrangement links TRBV20-1 to TRBJ2-3; possibly TRBD1 for D (5 bases). Germline V lookup: CDR1 DFQATT, CDR2 SNEGSKA (reference sequence). The V and J ends lost 4 bases and 4 bases respectively, with 12 bases between them. The CDR3 has 13 amino acids. The CDR3 DNA reads as TGCAGTGCTAACTGGCAGGGTTCAGATACGCAGTATTTT. It is translated as CSANWQGSDTQYF.

The genes are TRBV28 and TRBJ1-5; 9 bases fit TRBD1. The V and J ends lost 7 bases and 6 bases, in that order; junction bases with no gene match: 10. The germline V gene encodes CDR1 MDHEN and CDR2 SYDVKM. This CDR3 is built from 15 residues. CDR3 residues: CASTVSGTGSQPQHF. For the CDR3, the DNA is TGTGCCAGCACCGTAAGCGGGACAGGGAGTCAGCCCCAGCATTTT.

This clonotype was found a few times. CDR3 protein: CASSLASGTGAYEQYF. For the CDR3, the DNA is TGCGCCAGCAGCTTGGCCTCCGGGACAGGGGCATACGAGCAGTACTTC. The chain employs TRBV5-1 and TRBJ2-7; 10 positions match TRBD1. The CDR3 contains 16 residues. J was trimmed by 4 bases and V by 0 bases; bases with no gene match: 7. Germline V gives CDR1 SGHRS, CDR2 YFSETQ.

The chain links TRBV20-1 to TRBJ1-4; a weak D match, TRBD1 (5 bases). CDR1 is DFQATT and CDR2 is SNEGSKA in the germline V gene (reference sequence). Trimming stripped 1 base from V and 7 bases from J, with 13 bases between. This CDR3 contains 14 residues. CDR3 DNA sequence: TGCAGTGCTAGAGGTACTGCGGGGGTTGAAAAACTGTTTTTT. Translating it yields CSARGTAGVEKLFF.

The table lists this clonotype with a few counts. The rearrangement uses TRBV20-1 and TRBJ1-5, with D unclear. Germline V lookup: CDR1 DFQATT, CDR2 SNEGSKA (reference sequence). This CDR3 is built from 13 residues. V lost 5 bases, J lost 0 bases, and 8 bases lay in between. CDR3 residues: CSAGQNSNQPQHF. CDR3 coding DNA: TGCAGTGCTGGCCAAAATAGCAATCAGCCCCAGCATTTT.

The chain recombines TRBV3-1 with TRBJ2-6, with D unclear. This CDR3 comprises 14 residues. The V and J ends lost 4 bases and 0 bases respectively, with 4 bases between them. Germline CDR1 is LGHDT and CDR2 is YNNKEL (reference sequence). The CDR3 here is CASSPTSGANVLTF. CDR3 sequence (DNA): TGTGCCAGCAGCCCTACCTCTGGGGCCAACGTCCTGACTTTC.

The chain has TRBV12-3 or TRBV12-4 and TRBJ2-1; D not resolved. V was shortened by 6 bases and J by 3 bases, with 15 bases between the two germline ends. This CDR3 is built from 15 residues. CDR3 nucleotide sequence: TGTGCCAGCAGCCGCCAGAGCGCTAACTACAATGAGCAGTTCTTC. Its protein product is CASSRQSANYNEQFF.

CDR3 DNA sequence: TGCGCCAGCAGCTTAGGTTGGTCAGGCCGGGGCTACGAGCAGTACTTC. Its protein is CASSLGWSGRGYEQYF. J is TRBJ2-7 and V is TRBV5-1; D might be TRBD2 (5 bases). The V and J ends lost 2 bases and 3 bases respectively, with 18 bases between them. This CDR3 is built from 16 residues. Germline V lookup: CDR1 SGHRS, CDR2 YFSETQ.

J is TRBJ2-1 and V is TRBV20-1; D not resolved. This CDR3 region has 16 residues. V lost 5 bases and J 0 bases, leaving 17 bases between the germline ends. Germline V gives CDR1 DFQATT, CDR2 SNEGSKA (reference sequence). This CDR3 is CSASEWATTSYNEQFF. As DNA, the CDR3 is TGCAGTGCTTCAGAGTGGGCAACCACCTCCTACAATGAGCAGTTCTTC.

J is TRBJ2-3 and V is TRBV20-1, with D perhaps TRBD1 (5 bases). Germline loops: CDR1 DFQATT, CDR2 SNEGSKA (reference sequence). This CDR3 comprises 16 residues. Trimming took off 0 bases at V and 5 bases at J, with 18 bases between the two ends. The CDR3 DNA follows: TGCAGTGCTAGAGAGGGGCTCATCTGGCCTGAAGATACGCAGTATTTT. Protein sequence: CSAREGLIWPEDTQYF.

The chain has TRBV7-2 and TRBJ2-5; 13 bases agree with TRBD2. The CDR3 length is 15 residues. Germline V lookup: CDR1 SGHTA, CDR2 FQGNSA. Trimming at V came to 2 bases and at J to 11 bases, leaving 8 bases not matched to a gene. The CDR3 sequence is CASSLYTSGGEEQYF. In nucleotides, the CDR3 is TGTGCCAGCAGCTTATATACTAGCGGGGGGGAGGAGCAGTACTTC.

This sequence joins TRBV7-2 and TRBJ2-3, with 8 positions matching TRBD2. The germline V gene encodes CDR1 SGHTA and CDR2 FQGNSA. The CDR3 sequence is 16 residues long. The J segment lost 4 bases and the V segment lost 2 bases, leaving 8 bases of the junction unmatched. As DNA, the CDR3 is TGTGCCAGCAGCTTAAATCAACTAGCGGTCTCAGATACGCAGTATTTT. This translates into CASSLNQLAVSDTQYF.

The rearrangement uses TRBV28 and TRBJ1-5; tentative D call: TRBD1 (5 bases). The V end lost 5 bases, the J end lost 5 bases, and 22 bases lay between the germline ends. CDR1 and CDR2 (germline): MDHEN, SYDVKM. The CDR3 sequence is 17 residues long. The CDR3 loop is CASSLHLRQLGYQPQHF. The CDR3 bases are TGTGCCAGCAGTCTTCACCTTCGACAGTTGGGCTATCAGCCCCAGCATTTT. Filled out from reference TRBV28 and TRBJ1-5, the complete variable domain reads DVKVTQSSRYLVKRTGEKVFLECVQDMDHENMFWYRQDPGLGLRLIYFSYDVKMKEKGDIPEGYSVSREKKERFSLILESASTNQTSMYLCASSLHLRQLGYQPQHFGDGTRLSIL.

The rearrangement uses TRBV4-1 and TRBJ2-5, with TRBD2 matching over 10 bases. The length of the CDR3 is 17 residues. The V gene end was trimmed by 0 bases and the J gene end by 11 bases; junction bases not matched to a gene: 15. CDR1 is MGHRA and CDR2 is YSYEKL in the germline V gene. CDR3 protein: CASSQDRVAGGKDEQYF. As DNA, the CDR3 is TGCGCCAGCAGCCAAGACCGGGTAGCGGGAGGTAAGGATGAGCAGTACTTC.

This rearrangement joins TRBV5-6 to TRBJ2-2; no clear D. V gave up 1 base and J gave up 4 bases, with 5 bases separating them. Germline loops: CDR1 SGHDT, CDR2 YYEEEE. The CDR3 contains 13 residues. The CDR3 spells CASSLMITGELFF. CDR3 nucleotides: TGTGCCAGCAGCTTGATGATCACCGGGGAGCTGTTTTTT.

DNA of the CDR3: TGTGCCACCATTTCTTCGAATAGCAATCAGCCCCAGCATTTT. Translated, it gives CATISSNSNQPQHF. The genes are TRBV24-1 and TRBJ1-5, with D hard to call. The V gene's germline CDR1 is KGHDR and CDR2 SFDVKD. The V end lost 8 bases, the J end lost 0 bases, and 10 bases lay between the germline ends. The CDR3 contains 14 residues.

This sequence joins TRBV5-4 and TRBJ2-5, with D tentatively TRBD2 (5 bases). Germline-derived CDR1 and CDR2 are SGHNT and YYREEE (reference sequence). Trimming removed 1 base from V and 3 bases from J, with 16 bases in between. The CDR3 sequence is 16 residues long. CDR3 amino acids: CASSLLLSAGKETQYF. The CDR3 DNA sequence: TGTGCCAGCAGCTTGCTTCTTAGCGCCGGGAAAGAGACCCAGTACTTC.

The CDR3 DNA sequence: TGTGCCGCCCGGGAGTGGAGCACAGATACGCAGTATTTT. Amino acids: CAAREWSTDTQYF. The rearrangement joins TRBV6-5 to TRBJ2-3; perhaps TRBD2 as D (6 bases). V lost 11 bases and J lost 0, with 12 bases in between. CDR3 size: 13 residues. In germline, CDR1 is MNHEY, CDR2 SVGAGI.

This clonotype was detected a few times. The V gene is TRBV28, the J gene TRBJ2-6; 7 bases line up with TRBD2. J lost 4 bases, V lost 3 bases, and 6 bases had no gene match. This CDR3 is built from 16 residues. Germline V lookup: CDR1 MDHEN, CDR2 SYDVKM. CDR3 amino acids: CASSLAAGRGANVLTF. CDR3 in DNA: TGTGCCAGCAGTTTGGCAGCGGGAAGAGGGGCCAACGTCCTGACTTTC.

This clonotype occurred a few times. The DNA of the CDR3 is TGTGCCAGCAGCTACGGCGATCCCGGGACCCAGTACTTC. Its translation: CASSYGDPGTQYF. J is TRBJ2-5 and V is TRBV14; D call uncertain. The V and J ends lost 5 bases and 7 bases respectively, with 14 bases between them. In germline, CDR1 is SGHDN, CDR2 FVKESK. The CDR3 totals 13 residues.

The chain employs TRBV5-1 and TRBJ2-7, with a tentative D call TRBD1 (6 bases). This CDR3 contains 16 residues. Trimming pared 6 bases from V and 2 bases from J, leaving 21 bases between. Germline V gene sequence: CDR1 SGHRS, CDR2 YFSETQ. CDR3 sequence (DNA): TGCGCCAGCAAATTAAGAACAGGGCCATTCCCCTACGAGCAGTACTTC. Encoded protein: CASKLRTGPFPYEQYF.

This clonotype was counted a few times. This chain connects TRBV4-1 to TRBJ2-5; D gene ambiguous. V was cut by 3 bases and J by 13 bases, with 18 bases left in between. CDR1 and CDR2 from the germline V gene are MGHRA and YSYEKL. CDR3 length: 13 residues. The CDR3 DNA is TGCGCCAGCAGCCACCCTTTTGACACCCGTCCGTACTTC. Translation: CASSHPFDTRPYF.

The chain joins TRBV28 to TRBJ2-7; 8 bases match TRBD2. With the DNA end fitting TRBJ2-5 better, the J assignment may be wrong. Germline V gene sequence: CDR1 MDHEN, CDR2 SYDVKM. CDR3 size: 17 residues. CDR3 sequence reads: CASSLRVWSGRGETQYF. CDR3 DNA: TGTGCCAGCAGTTTACGGGTTTGGAGCGGGAGAGGGGAGACCCAGTACTTC.

The chain combines TRBV27 with TRBJ1-1, with D possibly being TRBD1 (5 bases). CDR1 and CDR2 from the germline V gene are MNHEY and SMNVEV (reference sequence). CDR3 length equals 14 residues. The V end was cut by 1 base, the J end by 8 bases, with 14 bases between. The CDR3 DNA reads as TGTGCCAGCAGTTTATTCTTGGGGACGGTCGAAGCTTTCTTT. As protein: CASSLFLGTVEAFF.

The genes are TRBV3-1 and TRBJ1-2; no definite D call. The CDR3 covers 11 residues. CDR1 is LGHDT and CDR2 is YNNKEL in the germline V gene (reference sequence). V lost 3 bases to trimming and J lost 7 bases, with 6 bases between them. The CDR3 loop reads CASSQGRGYTF. For the CDR3, the DNA is TGTGCCAGCAGCCAGGGCCGTGGCTACACCTTC.

This clonotype was picked up a small number of times. The chain carries TRBV5-1 and TRBJ1-5, with D hard to call. Looked up from germline, CDR1 is SGHRS and CDR2 is YFSETQ. V shed 0 bases and J shed 3 bases, with 10 bases lying between them. The CDR3 spans 15 residues. CDR3 nucleotides: TGCGCCAGCAGCTTGGCCAGGAGGGACAATCAGCCCCAGCATTTT. It yields the protein CASSLARRDNQPQHF.

The chain employs TRBV20-1 and TRBJ2-5; the match to TRBD1 covers 7 bases. V lost 5 bases, J lost 5 bases, and 17 bases stayed unmatched. The CDR3 loop spans 16 amino acids. The V gene's germline CDR1 is DFQATT and CDR2 SNEGSKA (reference sequence). CDR3 region: CSAGNRDSLKGETQYF. CDR3 bases: TGCAGTGCTGGAAACCGGGACAGTCTGAAGGGGGAGACCCAGTACTTC.

This clonotype has more than one count but fewer than ten. The rearrangement uses TRBV6-6 and TRBJ2-7; D not resolved. The CDR3 is 13 amino acids. CDR1 MNHNY and CDR2 SVGAGI come from the germline V gene (reference sequence). V was pared by 3 bases and J by 2 bases, with 8 bases between. DNA of the CDR3: TGTGCCAGCAGTTATCATAAACCCTACGAGCAGTACTTC. This gives the protein CASSYHKPYEQYF.

Details on this clonotype: The junction departs from the called germline gene at one end, perhaps through a read error. This chain connects TRBV5-1 to TRBJ2-5; D might be TRBD1 (5 bases). The CDR3 has 12 amino acids. Germline V CDR1 and CDR2: SGHRS, YFSETQ. The CDR3 nucleotides are TGCGCCGGCAGCAGGGTCCAAGAGACCCAGTACTTC. It encodes CAGSRVQETQYF.

The rearrangement joins TRBV24-1 to TRBJ2-5; tentative D call: TRBD1 (6 bases). This CDR3 region has 14 residues. V was pared by 7 bases and J by 2 bases, with 13 bases between. Germline V gene lookup returns CDR1 KGHDR and CDR2 SFDVKD. This CDR3 is CATRSPDSQETQYF. The CDR3 DNA is TGTGCCACCAGATCCCCGGACAGTCAAGAGACCCAGTACTTC.